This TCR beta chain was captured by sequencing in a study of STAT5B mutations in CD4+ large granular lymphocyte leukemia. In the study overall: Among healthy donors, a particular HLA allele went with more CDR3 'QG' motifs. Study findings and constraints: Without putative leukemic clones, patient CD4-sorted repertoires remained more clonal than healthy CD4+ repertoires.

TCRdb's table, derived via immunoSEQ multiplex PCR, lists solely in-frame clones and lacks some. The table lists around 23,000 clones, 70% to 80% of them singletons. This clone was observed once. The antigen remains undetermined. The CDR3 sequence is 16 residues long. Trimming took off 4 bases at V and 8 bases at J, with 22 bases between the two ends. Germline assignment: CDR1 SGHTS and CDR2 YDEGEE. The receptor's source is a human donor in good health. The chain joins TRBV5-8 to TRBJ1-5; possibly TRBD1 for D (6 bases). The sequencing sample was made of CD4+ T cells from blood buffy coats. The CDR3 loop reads CASSQIGGAQGKPQHF. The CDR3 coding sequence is TGTGCCAGCAGCCAAATCGGGGGGGCGCAGGGGAAGCCCCAGCATTTT.